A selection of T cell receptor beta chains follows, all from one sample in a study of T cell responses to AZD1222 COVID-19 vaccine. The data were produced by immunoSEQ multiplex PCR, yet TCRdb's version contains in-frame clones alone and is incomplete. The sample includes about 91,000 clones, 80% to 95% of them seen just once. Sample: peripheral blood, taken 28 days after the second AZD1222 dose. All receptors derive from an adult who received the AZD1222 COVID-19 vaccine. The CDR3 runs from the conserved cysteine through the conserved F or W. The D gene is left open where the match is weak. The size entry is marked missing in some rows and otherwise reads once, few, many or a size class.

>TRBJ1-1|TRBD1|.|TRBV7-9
TGTGCCAGCATGCTTACGTTTGGACAGGGTGAAGCTTTCTTT
CASMLTFGQGEAFF
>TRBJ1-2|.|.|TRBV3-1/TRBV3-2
TGTGCCAGCAGCCAAGGAACTATTAACTATGGCTACACCTTC
CASSQGTINYGYTF
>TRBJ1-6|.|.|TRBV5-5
TGTGCCAGCAGCTTGGATGTATCGTCCCGGAGCGGGAATTCACCCCTCCACTTT
CASSLDVSSRSGNSPLHF
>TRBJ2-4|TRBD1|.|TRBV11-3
TGTGCCAGCAGCCCCGCGGGACAGGGGGCTGGAGCCAAAAACATTCAGTACTTC
CASSPAGQGAGAKNIQYF
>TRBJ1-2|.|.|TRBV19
TGTGCCAGTAGTATAGGCCGGGACTATGGCTACACCTTC
CASSIGRDYGYTF
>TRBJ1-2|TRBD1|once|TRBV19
TGTGCCAGCACTCGACAGGGGGCTGGGAATGGCTACACCTTC
CASTRQGAGNGYTF
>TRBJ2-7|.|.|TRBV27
TGTGCCAGCAGTCCCTGGGGCACGAGCTCCTACGAGCAGTACTTC
CASSPWGTSSYEQYF
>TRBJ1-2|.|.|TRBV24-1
TGTGCCACCAGTGATTTGCTTCCAGGGTATGGCTACACCTTC
CATSDLLPGYGYTF
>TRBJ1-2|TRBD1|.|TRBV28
TGTGCCAGCAGTTTCGGGACAGACTATGGCTACACCTTC
CASSFGTDYGYTF
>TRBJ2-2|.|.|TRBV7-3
TGTGCCAGCAGCCAACAGGGACAATACACCGGGGAGCTGTTTTTT
CASSQQGQYTGELFF
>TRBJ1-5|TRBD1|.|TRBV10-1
TGCGCCAGCGTCCCTTCAGGGGGAAGGCAGCCCCAGCATTTT
CASVPSGGRQPQHF
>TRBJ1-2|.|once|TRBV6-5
TGTGCCAGCAAAACTCGGACGGAGTCTAACTATGGCTACACCTTC
CASKTRTESNYGYTF
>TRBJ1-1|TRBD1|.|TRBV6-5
TGTGCCAGCAGAGGAGACAGGGGTGATGAAGCTTTCTTT
CASRGDRGDEAFF
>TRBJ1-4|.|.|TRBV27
TGTGCCAGCAGCAACAGGGAAAATGAAAAACTGTTTTTT
CASSNRENEKLFF
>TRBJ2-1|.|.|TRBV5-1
TGCGCCAGCAGCTCCTCGGGACTCCATAGGAATGAGCAGTTCTTC
CASSSSGLHRNEQFF
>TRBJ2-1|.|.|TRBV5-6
TGTGCCAGCAGCTTGACAGGACCCTACAATGAGCAGTTCTTC
CASSLTGPYNEQFF
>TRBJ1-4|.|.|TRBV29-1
TGCAGCGTTGAGAAGGGGGAAAAACTGTTTTTT
CSVEKGEKLFF
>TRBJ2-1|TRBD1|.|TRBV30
TGTGCCTGGAGGCCCGACAGGGTTTCAGAGCAGTTCTTC
CAWRPDRVSEQFF
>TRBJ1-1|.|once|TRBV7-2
TGTGCCAGCAGCTTAGCGTGGGGGTCCTGGATGAACACTGAAGCTTTCTTT
CASSLAWGSWMNTEAFF
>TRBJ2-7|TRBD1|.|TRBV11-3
TGTGCCAGCAGCCAAGACAGGGGAAGGTACTCAGGTGACGAGCAGTACTTC
CASSQDRGRYSGDEQYF
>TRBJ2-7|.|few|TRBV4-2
TGTGCCAGCAGCCAAGACACTAGGTCCGACAGGACCTACGAGCAGTACTTC
CASSQDTRSDRTYEQYF
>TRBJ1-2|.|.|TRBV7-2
TGTGCCAGCAGCTTAGAACGGAGCTATGGCTACACCTTC
CASSLERSYGYTF
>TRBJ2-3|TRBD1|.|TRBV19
TGTGCCAGTAGTGGGGGGACAGGGAACACAGATACGCAGTATTTT
CASSGGTGNTDTQYF
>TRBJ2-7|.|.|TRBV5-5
TGTGCCAGCAGCTTTGCGGCAGGGTTATCCTACGAGCAGTACTTC
CASSFAAGLSYEQYF
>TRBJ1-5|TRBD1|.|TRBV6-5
TGTGCCAGCAGTTCACGACAGGGAGATCAGCCCCAGCATTTT
CASSSRQGDQPQHF
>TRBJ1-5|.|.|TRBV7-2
TGTGCCAGCAGCCTTAATAGCAATCAGCCCCAGCATTTT
CASSLNSNQPQHF
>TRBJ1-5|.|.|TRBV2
TGTGCCAGCAGTGATGAGGCCGAGGGTAGCAATCAGCCCCAGCATTTT
CASSDEAEGSNQPQHF
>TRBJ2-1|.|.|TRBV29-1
TGCAGTTACAGGGGGGGTAACAATGAGCAGTTCTTC
CSYRGGNNEQFF
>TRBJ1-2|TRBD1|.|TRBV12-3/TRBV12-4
TGTGCCAGCACCAGCGGACAGGAATATGGCTACACCTTC
CASTSGQEYGYTF
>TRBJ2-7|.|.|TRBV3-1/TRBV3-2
TGTGCCAGCAGCCAAGATCACGGTTTCGGCGGGGAGCAGTACTTC
CASSQDHGFGGEQYF
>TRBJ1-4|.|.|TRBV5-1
TGCGCCAGCAGACTCGACGGTAAAGTAAATGAAAAACTGTTTTTT
CASRLDGKVNEKLFF
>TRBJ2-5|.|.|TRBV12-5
TGTGCTAGTGGCGACGTTAGCGGGACCCAGTACTTC
CASGDVSGTQYF
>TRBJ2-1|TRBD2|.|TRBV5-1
TGCGCCAGCAGCTGGACTAGCGGGGGGCCTTACAATGAGCAGTTCTTC
CASSWTSGGPYNEQFF
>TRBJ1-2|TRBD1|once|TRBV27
TGTGCCAGCAGTTTATCGTTCCTCAGGCCAGGGGGGAACTATGGCTACACCTTC
CASSLSFLRPGGNYGYTF
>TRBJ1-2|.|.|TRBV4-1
TGCGCCAGCAGCCAAGATCCGTGGGGGGTTGGAGGCTACACCTTC
CASSQDPWGVGGYTF
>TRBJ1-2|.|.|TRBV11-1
TGTGCCAGCAGCTTACTTGTACAGGATGGCTACACCTTC
CASSLLVQDGYTF
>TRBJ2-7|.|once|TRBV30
TGTGCCTGGAGTGTTACTTACGAATCTAAAGGGCAGTACTTC
CAWSVTYESKGQYF
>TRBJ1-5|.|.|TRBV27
TGTGCCAGCAGCCAAGGGGGTCAGCCCCAGCATTTT
CASSQGGQPQHF
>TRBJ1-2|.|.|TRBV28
TGTGCCAGCAGTTCATCTGTCCTCTATGGCTACACCTTC
CASSSSVLYGYTF
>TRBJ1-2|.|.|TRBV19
TGTGCCAGTAGGTCCGGACTCTATGGCTACACCTTC
CASRSGLYGYTF
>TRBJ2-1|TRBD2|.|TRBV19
TGTGCCAGTAGACTAGCGGGGAGGGACAATGAGCAGTTCTTC
CASRLAGRDNEQFF
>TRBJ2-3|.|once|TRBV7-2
TGTGCCAGCAGCTCTCGTCATGATACGCAGTATTTT
CASSSRHDTQYF
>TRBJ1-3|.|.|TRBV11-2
TGTGCCAGCAGACCCCTGGGAGGGAGCTCTGGAAACACCATATATTTT
CASRPLGGSSGNTIYF
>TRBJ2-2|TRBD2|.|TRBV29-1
TGCAGCGCCGAACGAGCGGGGGGGCCCAACACCGGGGAGCTGTTTTTT
CSAERAGGPNTGELFF
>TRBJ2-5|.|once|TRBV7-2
TGTGCCAGCAGCTTAGGCGGGCGAAGAGAGACCCAGTACTTC
CASSLGGRRETQYF
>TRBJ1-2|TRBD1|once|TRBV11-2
TGTGCCAGCAGCCACCCGGACAGGGCTGGCTACACCTTC
CASSHPDRAGYTF